Shown below are 25 T cell receptor beta chains from a single sample sequenced in a study of human T cells and chemical hapten exposure. The time point was: pre-sensitization, week 0. Specified treatment: therapeutic diphenylcyclopropenone sensitization with weekly scalp DPC. TCRdb redid the calling of the RACE reads with MiXCR, one entry per CDR3 protein. The sample records some 330,000 distinct CDR3 sequences, 5% to 6.5% being singletons. The sequencing here drew on whole blood, taken in connection with sensitization to the hapten diphenylcyclopropenone (DPC). All receptors derive from a woman under 30 with alopecia areata. Some clones in this sample may be carry-over from other donors' samples.

The chain employs TRBV7-2 and TRBJ1-4; D gene uncertain. Germline CDR1 and CDR2: SGHTA and FQGNSA. The CDR3 spans 15 residues. Trimming took off 6 bases at V and 10 bases at J, with 21 bases between the two ends. CDR3 DNA: TGTGCCAGCAGTTCTTGGACTAACCGGGCTGGAAAACTGTTTTTT. It encodes CASSSWTNRAGKLFF. The full variable domain, its missing parts supplied by reference TRBV7-2 and TRBJ1-4, is GAGVSQSPSNKVTEKGKDVELRCDPISGHTALYWYRQSLGQGLEFLIYFQGNSAPDKSGLPSDRFSAERTGGSVSTLTIQRTQQEDSAVYLCASSSWTNRAGKLFFGSGTQLSVL.

The chain has TRBV19 and TRBJ1-2, with a tentative D call TRBD1 (5 bases). V was shortened by 10 bases and J by 4 bases, with 16 bases between the two germline ends. CDR1 LNHDA and CDR2 SQIVND come from the germline V gene (reference sequence). The CDR3 spans 13 residues. The chain's CDR3 is CATRPADSYGYTF. CDR3 DNA sequence: TGTGCCACCCGCCCGGCAGACAGCTATGGCTACACCTTC. Supplemented by reference TRBV19 and TRBJ1-2, the full variable domain reads DGGITQSPKYLFRKEGQNVTLSCEQNLNHDAMYWYRQDPGQGLRLIYYSQIVNDFQKGDIAEGYSVSREKKESFPLTVTSAQKNPTAFYLCATRPADSYGYTFGSGTRLTVV.

The chain recombines TRBV4-2 with TRBJ2-3, with TRBD2 as a possible D gene (5 bases). The germline gives CDR1 LGHNA, CDR2 YNFKEQ. Between the trimmed V and J ends, which lost 3 bases and 5 bases, there was a span of 12 bases. The CDR3 length is 14 residues. The CDR3 DNA sequence: TGTGCCAGCAGCCAGCGGGTCACGGGAGATACGCAGTATTTT. Translated: CASSQRVTGDTQYF.

The chain joins TRBV6-1 to TRBJ1-5, with D unclear. Germline CDR1 is MNHNS and CDR2 is SASEGT. The ends were cut back, 9 bases at V and 6 bases at J, with 18 bases in the middle. This CDR3 contains 14 residues. The CDR3 region has the DNA TGTGCCAGTCTGGATCAGACGAGTTCTCAGCCCCAGCATTTT. This codes for CASLDQTSSQPQHF.

This clonotype was counted between two and nine times. The chain couples TRBV5-4 to TRBJ2-3; 8 bases line up with TRBD2. The ends lost 0 bases at V and 2 bases at J; junction bases unmatched: 5. Germline CDR1 reads SGHNT; CDR2 reads YYREEE (reference sequence). This CDR3 contains 16 residues. The CDR3 DNA sequence: TGTGCCAGCAGCTTGGAGGCTAGCGGGTCCACAGATACGCAGTATTTT. It translates to CASSLEASGSTDTQYF.

In its sample, this clonotype was seen many times. The genes are TRBV11-2 and TRBJ2-1, with D unresolved. With 5 bases removed from V and 2 bases from J, the gap between germline ends came to 10 bases. CDR3 length equals 14 residues. Germline V gene data show CDR1 as SGHAT and CDR2 as FQNNGV. The CDR3: CASSQENTYNEQFF. For the CDR3, the DNA is TGTGCCAGCAGCCAAGAGAATACCTACAATGAGCAGTTCTTC.

There are many counts of this clonotype. The J gene is TRBJ1-6, the V gene TRBV6-6, with D unclear. V gave up 0 bases and J gave up 10 bases, with 7 bases separating them. The CDR3 is 13 amino acids. From germline, CDR1 is MNHNY and CDR2 SVGAGI (reference sequence). CDR3 protein: CASSYSPGSPLHF. The CDR3 DNA reads as TGTGCCAGCAGTTACTCGCCGGGGTCACCCCTCCACTTT.

The chain uses TRBV7-6 and TRBJ2-2; tentatively, D is TRBD1 (6 bases). The V end lost 0 bases, the J end lost 0 bases, and 17 bases lay between the germline ends. The CDR3 loop spans 19 amino acids. Germline values: CDR1 SGHVS, CDR2 FNYEAQ. The CDR3 bases are TGTGCCAGCAGCTTAGCGCCGACAGGAGGCCTAACGAACACCGGGGAGCTGTTTTTT. It codes for CASSLAPTGGLTNTGELFF.

This rearrangement joins TRBV9 to TRBJ2-1; 8 bases fit TRBD2. Germline V gives CDR1 SGDLS, CDR2 YYNGEE. The CDR3 covers 15 residues. V dropped 0 bases and J dropped 11; count of bases not matched to a gene: 10. CDR3 sequence reads: CASSVDLGSGGQQFF. CDR3 DNA: TGTGCCAGCAGCGTAGACTTGGGAAGCGGGGGCCAGCAGTTCTTC.

The chain combines TRBV7-9 with TRBJ1-1; 7 bases align to TRBD1. Per germline, CDR1 SEHNR and CDR2 FQNEAQ (reference sequence). Losses at the gene ends were 4 bases for V and 4 bases for J; bases not matched to a gene: 6. This CDR3 has 14 residues. The chain's CDR3 is CASSSQGVSTEAFF. In DNA, the CDR3 is TGTGCCAGCAGCTCCCAGGGGGTAAGCACTGAAGCTTTCTTT.

Only a few counts were recorded for this clonotype. The chain employs TRBV5-1 and TRBJ2-3, with 9 bases identical to TRBD2. CDR3 size: 16 residues. Losses at the gene ends were 4 bases for V and 0 bases for J; bases not matched to a gene: 6. CDR1 is SGHRS, CDR2 YFSETQ, per germline. CDR3 amino acids: CASSLGGGGSTDTQYF. The CDR3 DNA is TGCGCCAGCAGCCTTGGCGGGGGGGGAAGCACAGATACGCAGTATTTT. Based on the CDR3 plus reference TRBV5-1 and TRBJ2-3, the full variable domain is KAGVTQTPRYLIKTRGQQVTLSCSPISGHRSVSWYQQTPGQGLQFLFEYFSETQRNKGNFPGRFSGRQFSNSRSEMNVSTLELGDSALYLCASSLGGGGSTDTQYFGPGTRLTVL.

This clonotype was seen more than once but under ten times. V is TRBV5-1 and J is TRBJ1-6; 7 nucleotides agree with TRBD1. Unmatched junction bases numbered 10, after V lost 4 bases and J lost 6 bases. Germline V gives CDR1 SGHRS, CDR2 YFSETQ. The CDR3 is made up of 16 amino acids. The CDR3 protein is CASSPRGGLGNSPLHF. The CDR3, as DNA: TGCGCCAGCAGCCCCCGAGGGGGCTTGGGTAATTCACCCCTCCACTTT.

The sample holds many counts of this clonotype. CDR3 DNA: TGCGCCAGCAGCCCATCCGGACCGGAAAGGTACGAGCAGTACTTC. As protein: CASSPSGPERYEQYF. The chain uses TRBV5-1 and TRBJ2-7, with D uncertain. Germline loops: CDR1 SGHRS, CDR2 YFSETQ. CDR3 length: 15 residues. The ends were cut back, 4 bases at V and 4 bases at J, with 18 bases in the middle.

This clonotype came up many times. The rearrangement uses TRBV7-2 and TRBJ2-3; D gene ambiguous. This CDR3 comprises 15 residues. Between the trimmed V and J ends, which lost 4 bases and 0 bases, there was a span of 11 bases. The germline V gene has CDR1 SGHTA and CDR2 FQGNSA. CDR3 nucleotides: TGTGCCAGCAGCTCCGGCTACGCCAGCACAGATACGCAGTATTTT. Amino acid sequence: CASSSGYASTDTQYF.

This clonotype has ten or more counts. J is TRBJ2-1 and V is TRBV20-1; TRBD2 agrees at 8 bases. The junction had 13 bases not matched to a gene; V was cut back by 4 bases and J by 8 bases. This CDR3 comprises 15 residues. Germline V gene data show CDR1 as DFQATT and CDR2 as SNEGSKA (reference sequence). DNA of the CDR3: TGCAGTGCTACCCCTCCCACGGGGGGGCGGGATGAGCAGTTCTTC. Its translation is CSATPPTGGRDEQFF.

Written as DNA, the CDR3 is TGTGCCAGCAGCCCAGGGATCGATCAGCCCCAGCATTTT. It is translated as CASSPGIDQPQHF. The genes are TRBV5-6 and TRBJ1-5; TRBD1 is a possible D gene (5 bases). The CDR3 is 13 amino acids. The ends were cut back, 4 bases at V and 5 bases at J, with 10 bases in the middle. Per the germline V gene, CDR1 is SGHDT and CDR2 is YYEEEE. Drawing the rest from reference TRBV5-6 and TRBJ1-5, the complete variable domain is DAGVTQSPTHLIKTRGQQVTLRCSPKSGHDTVSWYQQALGQGPQFIFQYYEEEERQRGNFPDRFSGHQFPNYSSELNVNALLLGDSALYLCASSPGIDQPQHFGDGTRLSIL.

This clonotype was found a few times. This chain joins TRBV2 and TRBJ2-1, with TRBD1 as a possible D gene (7 bases). The CDR3 sequence is 12 residues long. CDR1 and CDR2 (germline): SNHLY, FYNNEI. Deletions cut 6 bases from V and 15 bases from J, with 18 bases between. The CDR3 spells CASRKEQGGLFF. The CDR3 DNA is TGTGCCAGCAGGAAAGAGCAGGGGGGTCTGTTCTTC.

The rearrangement joins TRBV25-1 to TRBJ2-5; tentative D call: TRBD2 (6 bases). This CDR3 has 15 amino acids. Between the trimmed V and J ends, which lost 5 bases and 2 bases, there was a span of 15 bases. CDR1 is MGHDK, CDR2 SYGVNS, per germline. The CDR3 sequence is CASSKHWGRQETQYF. The CDR3 nucleotides are TGTGCCAGCAGTAAACATTGGGGGAGGCAAGAGACCCAGTACTTC.

This clonotype showed up just a few times. The genes are TRBV11-2 and TRBJ2-5; TRBD2 is a possible D gene (5 bases). Germline CDR1 and CDR2: SGHAT and FQNNGV. This CDR3 is built from 12 residues. V dropped 8 bases and J dropped 4 bases, with 11 bases sitting between them. This CDR3 is CASRESGETQYF. CDR3 in DNA: TGTGCCAGCCGTGAAAGCGGAGAGACCCAGTACTTC.

J is TRBJ2-7 and V is TRBV20-1; a weak D match, TRBD1 (5 bases). V was clipped by 4 bases and J by 0 bases, with 16 bases between them. The germline gives CDR1 DFQATT, CDR2 SNEGSKA (reference sequence). The CDR3 runs to 15 residues. The CDR3 region is CSATIPGRSSYEQYF. As DNA, the CDR3 is TGCAGTGCTACCATACCAGGGCGAAGCTCCTACGAGCAGTACTTC.

This clonotype was recorded once. The chain carries TRBV12-3 or TRBV12-4 and TRBJ2-3; TRBD1 matches at 8 bases. The CDR3 is made up of 14 amino acids. The J segment lost 4 bases and the V segment lost 7 bases, leaving 7 bases of the junction unmatched. For the CDR3, the DNA is TGTGCCAGCACGACAGGGGTTAGCTCAGATACGCAGTATTTT. Amino acids: CASTTGVSSDTQYF.

This clonotype was seen ten or more times. The chain couples TRBV6-2 or TRBV6-3 to TRBJ1-1, with no clear D. The CDR3 sequence is 13 residues long. Germline lookup yields CDR1 MNHEY and CDR2 SVGEGT. Trimming left V 2 bases short and J 6 bases short, with 10 bases between. CDR3 residues: CASSYHGRSEAFF. CDR3 coding DNA: TGTGCCAGCAGTTACCACGGCCGTTCTGAAGCTTTCTTT.

Here the CDR3 DNA reads TGTGCCAGCCAGGGCATTATGCAGGGTGCTGAAGCTTTCTTT. Amino acid sequence: CASQGIMQGAEAFF. The genes are TRBV2 and TRBJ1-1; a possible D gene is TRBD1 (5 bases). V was clipped by 8 bases and J by 6 bases, with 19 bases between them. In germline, CDR1 is SNHLY, CDR2 FYNNEI. The CDR3 covers 14 residues.

The chain couples TRBV4-3 to TRBJ1-2; TRBD1 matches 7 bases. V shed 4 bases, J shed 4 bases, and the junction held 9 bases outside the gene matches. CDR1 is LGHNA, CDR2 YSLEER, per germline. There are 15 residues in the CDR3. The chain's CDR3 is CASSRTTGEPYGYTF. The CDR3 DNA is TGCGCCAGCAGCCGCACAACAGGGGAACCCTATGGCTACACCTTC.

The chain recombines TRBV20-1 with TRBJ1-1, with D maybe TRBD1 (5 bases). The V gene's germline CDR1 is DFQATT and CDR2 SNEGSKA (reference sequence). The CDR3 is made up of 13 amino acids. The V end lost 0 bases, the J end lost 6 bases, and 11 bases lay between the germline ends. CDR3 nucleotide sequence: TGCAGTGCTAGAGATAGTGGGGGTCCTGAAGCTTTCTTT. Protein product: CSARDSGGPEAFF.